This section outlines one T cell receptor (beta chain) sequence together with its context. The antigen remains unidentified. V was cut by 4 bases and J by 3 bases, with 2 bases left in between. The CDR3 has 11 residues. CDR1 is SGDLS and CDR2 is YYNGEE in the germline V gene. Using immunoSEQ multiplex PCR, the repertoire was profiled, and TCRdb retains in-frame clones only, with some absent. The sample includes approximately 120,000 clones, roughly 89% of them seen just once. These data belong to a study of cytomegalovirus exposure and HLA in healthy donors. Study-wide results and limits: Cytomegalovirus association was assigned to around 150 TCR beta chains. Most TCR sequences showed up rarely, but some public TCRs showed up in many donors.

The origin of this receptor is a woman aged 18 to 35 in good health and CMV-seronegative. Sequencing was performed on PBMCs. J is TRBJ1-3 and V is TRBV9; D remains ambiguous. CDR3 sequence reads: CASSYGNTIYF. The CDR3 region has the DNA TGTGCCAGCAGCTATGGAAACACCATATATTTT.